The next 6 T cell receptor beta chains were all read from a single sample in a study of cytomegalovirus exposure and HLA in healthy donors. 60 Vbeta and 13 Jbeta primers were used in PCR. Assay: immunoSEQ multiplex PCR; the TCRdb copy retains only in-frame clones and omits some. The top ten clones hold more than 2% of a sample with about 280,000 clones, 80% to 90% of them seen once. Material: PBMCs. These receptors originate from a woman aged 18 to 35 in good health and CMV-seronegative.

V is TRBV7-9 and J is TRBJ1-2, with D tentatively TRBD1 (5 bases). Germline CDR1 SEHNR, CDR2 FQNEAQ (reference sequence). V shed 2 bases and J shed 6 bases, with 7 bases lying between them. The CDR3 consists of 12 residues. Here the CDR3 DNA reads TGTGCCAGCAGCTTAAAAGGGGATGGCTACACCTTC. Translation gives CASSLKGDGYTF.

The chain links TRBV9 to TRBJ2-3; TRBD1 matches at 8 bases. Trimming cost V 2 bases and J 4 bases; bases outside gene matches: 9. Per germline, CDR1 SGDLS and CDR2 YYNGEE. This CDR3 contains 16 residues. The DNA of the CDR3 is TGTGCCAGCAGCGTCGTCGGACAGGGCGAGGCAGATACGCAGTATTTT. Translation gives CASSVVGQGEADTQYF. Supplemented by reference TRBV9 and TRBJ2-3, the full variable domain reads DSGVTQTPKHLITATGQRVTLRCSPRSGDLSVYWYQQSLDQGLQFLIQYYNGEERAKGNILERFSAQQFPDLHSELNLSSLELGDSALYFCASSVVGQGEADTQYFGPGTRLTVL.

This rearrangement joins TRBV5-1 to TRBJ2-1; D not certain. The CDR3 is made up of 13 amino acids. V dropped 2 bases and J dropped 5 bases, with 8 bases sitting between them. Germline CDR1 and CDR2: SGHRS and YFSETQ. The CDR3 bases are TGCGCCAGCAGCTTCCTCCCTGACAATGAGCAGTTCTTC. Its protein product is CASSFLPDNEQFF.

CDR3 residues: CASSRHLAYSEAFF. In DNA, the CDR3 is TGTGCCAGCAGCCGCCATCTGGCATATTCTGAAGCTTTCTTT. The chain carries TRBV5-5 and TRBJ1-1; D call uncertain. The CDR3 loop spans 14 amino acids. Germline V gene sequence: CDR1 SGHKS, CDR2 YYEKEE (reference sequence). The V end lost 4 bases, the J end lost 6 bases, and 16 bases lay between the germline ends.

This chain joins TRBV9 and TRBJ2-5; TRBD2 is a possible D gene (6 bases). CDR3 length: 13 residues. V was clipped by 4 bases and J by 3 bases, with 10 bases between them. The germline V gene has CDR1 SGDLS and CDR2 YYNGEE. The CDR3 spells CASSPSVKETQYF. CDR3 in DNA: TGTGCCAGCAGCCCTAGCGTAAAAGAGACCCAGTACTTC.

This clone was picked up one time. Other DNA sequences in the sample encode the same CDR3. The chain recombines TRBV13 with TRBJ1-6; TRBD1 matches at 9 bases. The germline gives CDR1 PRHDT, CDR2 FYEKMQ (reference sequence). The CDR3 is made up of 15 amino acids. V lost 6 bases and J lost 7; bases outside the gene matches: 7. The CDR3 DNA reads as TGTGCCAGCAGTTTAACACAGGGGGCAAATTCACCCCTCCACTTT. Protein product: CASSLTQGANSPLHF.